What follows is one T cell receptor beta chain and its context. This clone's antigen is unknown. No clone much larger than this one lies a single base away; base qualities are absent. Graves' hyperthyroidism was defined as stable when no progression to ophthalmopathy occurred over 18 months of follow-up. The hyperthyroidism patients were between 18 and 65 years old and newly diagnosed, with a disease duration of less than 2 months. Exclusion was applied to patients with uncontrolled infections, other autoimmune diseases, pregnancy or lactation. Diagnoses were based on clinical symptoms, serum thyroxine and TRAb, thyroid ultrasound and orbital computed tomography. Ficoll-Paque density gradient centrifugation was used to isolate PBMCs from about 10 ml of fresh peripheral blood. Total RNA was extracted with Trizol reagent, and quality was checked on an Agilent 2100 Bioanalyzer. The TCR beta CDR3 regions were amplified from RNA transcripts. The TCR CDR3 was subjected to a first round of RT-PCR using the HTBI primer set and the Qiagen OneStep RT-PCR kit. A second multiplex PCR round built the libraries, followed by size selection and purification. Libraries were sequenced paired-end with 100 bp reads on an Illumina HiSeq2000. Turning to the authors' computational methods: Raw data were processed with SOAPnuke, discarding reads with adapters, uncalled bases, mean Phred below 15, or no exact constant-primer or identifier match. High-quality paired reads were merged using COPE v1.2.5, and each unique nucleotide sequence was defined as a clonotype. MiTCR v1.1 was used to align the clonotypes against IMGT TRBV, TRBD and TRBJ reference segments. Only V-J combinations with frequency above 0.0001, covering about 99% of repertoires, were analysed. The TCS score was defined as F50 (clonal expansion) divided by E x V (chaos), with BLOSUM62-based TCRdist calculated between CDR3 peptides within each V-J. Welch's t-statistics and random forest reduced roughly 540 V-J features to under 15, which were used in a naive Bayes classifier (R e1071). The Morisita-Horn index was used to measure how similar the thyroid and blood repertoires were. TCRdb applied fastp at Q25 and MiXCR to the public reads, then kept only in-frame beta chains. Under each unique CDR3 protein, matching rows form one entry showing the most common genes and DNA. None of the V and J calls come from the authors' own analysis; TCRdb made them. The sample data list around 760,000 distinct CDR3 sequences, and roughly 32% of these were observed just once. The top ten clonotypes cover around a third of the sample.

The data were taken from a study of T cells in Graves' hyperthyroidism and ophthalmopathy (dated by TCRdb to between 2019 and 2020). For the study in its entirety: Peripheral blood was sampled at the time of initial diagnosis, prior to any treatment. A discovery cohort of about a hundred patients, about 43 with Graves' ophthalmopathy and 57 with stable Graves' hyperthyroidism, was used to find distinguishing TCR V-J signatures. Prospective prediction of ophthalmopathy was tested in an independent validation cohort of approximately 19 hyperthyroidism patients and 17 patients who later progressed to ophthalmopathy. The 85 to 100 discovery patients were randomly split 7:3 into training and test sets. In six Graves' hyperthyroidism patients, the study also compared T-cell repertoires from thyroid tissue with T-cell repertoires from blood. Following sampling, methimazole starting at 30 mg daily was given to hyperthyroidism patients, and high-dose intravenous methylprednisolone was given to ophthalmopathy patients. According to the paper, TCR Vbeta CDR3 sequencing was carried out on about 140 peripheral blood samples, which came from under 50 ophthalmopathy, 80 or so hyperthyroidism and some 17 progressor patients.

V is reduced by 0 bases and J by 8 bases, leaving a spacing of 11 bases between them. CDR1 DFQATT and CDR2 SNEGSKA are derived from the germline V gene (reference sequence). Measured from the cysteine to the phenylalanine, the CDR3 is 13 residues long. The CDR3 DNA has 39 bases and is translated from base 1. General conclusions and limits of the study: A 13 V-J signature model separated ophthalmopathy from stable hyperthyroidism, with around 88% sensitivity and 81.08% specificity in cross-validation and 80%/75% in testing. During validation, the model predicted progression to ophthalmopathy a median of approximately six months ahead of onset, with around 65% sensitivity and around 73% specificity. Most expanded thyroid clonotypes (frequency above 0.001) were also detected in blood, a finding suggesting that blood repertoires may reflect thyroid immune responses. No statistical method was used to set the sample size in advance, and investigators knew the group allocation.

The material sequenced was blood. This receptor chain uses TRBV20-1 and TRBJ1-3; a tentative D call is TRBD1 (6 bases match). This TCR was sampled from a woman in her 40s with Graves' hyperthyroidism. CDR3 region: CSARDRGAHTIYF. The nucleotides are TGCAGTGCTAGAGATCGGGGGGCGCACACCATATATTTT.